The 30 T cell receptor beta chains below were found in one sample sequenced in a study of T cell repertoires in cytomegalovirus infection. TCRdb fed the reads into MiXCR, producing one record per CDR3 protein. Of some 300,000 distinct CDR3 sequences in the sample, about 9.2% were seen once. Sequences were obtained from PBMCs. The receptor set was obtained from a human donor in good health (CMV status not recorded). Some clones in this sample may be carry-over from other donors' samples.

This clonotype was counted at least ten times. The chain couples TRBV11-1 to TRBJ1-4; a weak D match, TRBD1 (6 bases). V dropped 5 bases and J dropped 7 bases, with 17 bases sitting between them. Germline loops: CDR1 SGHAT, CDR2 FQDESV (reference sequence). The CDR3 extends over 15 amino acids. CDR3 in amino acids: CASSPPGALGEKLFF. The CDR3 DNA reads TGTGCCAGCAGCCCGCCGGGGGCCCTAGGTGAAAAACTGTTTTTT.

This clonotype was seen ten or more times. The rearrangement links TRBV3-1 to TRBJ2-4; D perhaps matches TRBD2 (6 bases). Germline V gene lookup returns CDR1 LGHDT and CDR2 YNNKEL (reference sequence). V was pared by 4 bases and J by 9 bases, with 16 bases between. The CDR3 covers 14 residues. CDR3 in amino acids: CASSLGTVVGIQYF. CDR3 sequence (DNA): TGTGCCAGCAGCCTTGGGACTGTAGTCGGCATTCAGTACTTC. Full variable domain (rest looked up from reference TRBV3-1 and TRBJ2-4): DTAVSQTPKYLVTQMGNDKSIKCEQNLGHDTMYWYKQDSKKFLKIMFSYNNKELIINETVPNRFSPKSPDKAHLNLHINSLELGDSAVYFCASSLGTVVGIQYFGAGTRLSVL.

This clonotype showed up many times. The chain couples TRBV6-1 to TRBJ1-2; D perhaps matches TRBD1 (5 bases). The CDR3 has 14 residues. Germline V gene data show CDR1 as MNHNS and CDR2 as SASEGT. The V gene lost 10 bases and the J gene lost 2 bases, with 17 bases spanning the gap. The DNA for the CDR3 is TGTGCCATTGAGCTCGGGACGTCAAACTATGGCTACACCTTC. Protein product: CAIELGTSNYGYTF.

Ten or more counts support this clonotype. The DNA for the CDR3 is TGTGCCAGCAGCCGACATAATAATTCACCCCTCCACTTT. Amino acid sequence: CASSRHNNSPLHF. V usage is TRBV11-3 and J usage is TRBJ1-6; unclear D gene. The CDR3 sequence is 13 residues long. Germline CDR1 SGHNT, CDR2 YENEEA. Trimming removed 5 bases at V and 5 bases at J, with 7 bases between.

Worth noting for this clonotype: This may stem from a read error, because a much larger clone lies one nucleotide away. J is TRBJ1-5 and V is TRBV20-1; D is possibly TRBD1 (5 bases). The V gene's germline CDR1 is DFQATT and CDR2 SNEGSKA (reference sequence). CDR3 size: 14 residues. CDR3 region: CNASEGHSNQPQHF. The DNA for the CDR3 is TGCAATGCTAGTGAAGGACATAGCAATCAGCCCCAGCATTTT.

V and J are TRBV14 and TRBJ2-5; the D is unclear. V lost 0 bases and J 0 bases, leaving 5 bases between the germline ends. Germline-derived CDR1 and CDR2 are SGHDN and FVKESK. The CDR3 sequence is 14 residues long. Here the CDR3 reads CASSQELYQETQYF. In DNA form, the CDR3 reads TGTGCCAGCAGCCAAGAACTTTACCAAGAGACCCAGTACTTC.

This clonotype was recorded at least ten times. The chain has TRBV28 and TRBJ2-7; 9 positions match TRBD1. The CDR3 length is 14 residues. J was trimmed by 7 bases and V by 6 bases; bases with no gene match: 10. Looked up from germline, CDR1 is MDHEN and CDR2 is SYDVKM. For the CDR3, the DNA is TGTGCCAGCAGCAGAACAGGGGGCGCGTGGGAGCAGTACGTC. It specifies CASSRTGGAWEQYV.

This clonotype has a count of ten or more. The chain recombines TRBV28 with TRBJ2-7; D is perhaps TRBD1 (5 bases). The germline CDR1 and CDR2 sequences are MDHEN and SYDVKM. V gave up 2 bases and J gave up 3 bases, with 11 bases separating them. This CDR3 region has 14 residues. This CDR3 is CASSLGDSNYEQYV. In DNA form, the CDR3 reads TGTGCCAGCAGTTTAGGAGACAGCAACTACGAGCAGTACGTC.

Many counts were recorded for this clonotype. The chain couples TRBV7-8 to TRBJ1-2; TRBD1 matches 9 bases. J lost 8 bases, V lost 3 bases, and 10 bases had no gene match. The CDR3 spans 15 residues. Germline V CDR1 and CDR2: SGHVS, FQNEAQ. CDR3 nucleotides: TGTGCCAGCAGCTTCCCCGGGACAGGGTCGCAGGGCTACACCTTC. It codes for CASSFPGTGSQGYTF.

Ten or more counts support this clonotype. V and J are TRBV7-2 and TRBJ2-2; 11 bases are shared with TRBD1. The CDR3 totals 16 residues. J was trimmed by 7 bases and V by 1 base; bases with no gene match: 5. CDR1 SGHTA and CDR2 FQGNSA come from the germline V gene. CDR3 DNA: TGTGCCAGCAGCTTAGTGGGGACAGGGGGAATCGGGGAGCTGTTTTTT. Translated, it gives CASSLVGTGGIGELFF.

This clonotype was seen many times. The chain uses TRBV4-3 and TRBJ2-2; D gene ambiguous. The germline V gene has CDR1 LGHNA and CDR2 YSLEER. This CDR3 has 16 amino acids. V lost 1 base and J 0 bases, leaving 9 bases between the germline ends. CDR3 nucleotide sequence: TGCGCCAGCAGCCAAGCTACCAGCTCGAACACCGGGGAGCTGTTTTTT. Protein product: CASSQATSSNTGELFF.

This clonotype was counted many times. The rearrangement links TRBV2 to TRBJ1-5; no clear D. Trimming left V 4 bases short and J 2 bases short, with 15 bases between. Germline CDR1 reads SNHLY; CDR2 reads FYNNEI. The CDR3 runs 16 residues. CDR3 residues: CASSGMSPTGNQPQHF. The CDR3 nucleotides read TGTGCCAGCAGTGGAATGAGTCCCACGGGCAATCAGCCCCAGCATTTT.

This clonotype was seen only a few times. The rearrangement uses TRBV20-1 and TRBJ1-1; no clear D. This CDR3 is 14 amino acids long. Germline V gene sequence: CDR1 DFQATT, CDR2 SNEGSKA (reference sequence). Trimming took off 3 bases at V and 0 bases at J, with 11 bases between the two ends. The CDR3 sequence is CSARPGAMNTEAFF. In nucleotides, the CDR3 is TGCAGTGCTAGGCCGGGAGCAATGAACACTGAAGCTTTCTTT.

The genes are TRBV7-9 and TRBJ2-1; 15 bases agree with TRBD2. Germline trimming cut 5 bases from V and 6 bases from J; bases unmatched to any gene: 11. Germline lookup yields CDR1 SEHNR and CDR2 FQNEAQ (reference sequence). The CDR3 is made up of 18 amino acids. DNA for the CDR3: TGTGCCAGCAGCCCTCGCCAGGGGACTAGCGGGGGGATCAATGAGCAGTTCTTC. Translated, it gives CASSPRQGTSGGINEQFF.

This clonotype was observed at least ten times. This chain links TRBV4-1 with TRBJ1-1, with 7 positions matching TRBD1. Losses at the gene ends were 3 bases for V and 1 base for J; bases not matched to a gene: 8. This CDR3 has 16 amino acids. From germline, CDR1 is MGHRA and CDR2 YSYEKL. The chain's CDR3 is CASSHPPGQWNTEAFF. The CDR3 region has the DNA TGCGCCAGCAGCCACCCACCGGGACAGTGGAACACTGAAGCTTTCTTT.

Many counts were recorded for this clonotype. The V and J genes are TRBV7-8 and TRBJ2-7; weak D call: TRBD1 (5 bases). Trimming took 6 bases from V and 0 from J, leaving 9 bases between them. This CDR3 contains 13 residues. Germline V gene data show CDR1 as SGHVS and CDR2 as FQNEAQ. For the CDR3, the DNA is TGTGCCAGCAGTTCGACAGACTCCTACGAGCAGTACGTC. This gives the protein CASSSTDSYEQYV.

The J gene is TRBJ2-1, the V gene TRBV20-1, with D hard to call. Trimming removed 5 bases at V and 0 bases at J, with 5 bases between. CDR1 DFQATT and CDR2 SNEGSKA come from the germline V gene (reference sequence). This CDR3 comprises 12 residues. Here the CDR3 reads CSARASYNEQFF. The CDR3 nucleotides are TGCAGTGCTCGAGCCTCCTACAATGAGCAGTTCTTC.

This clonotype was recorded at least ten times. The rearrangement joins TRBV7-9 to TRBJ2-3; TRBD1 is a possible D gene (7 bases). V lost 4 bases to trimming and J lost 1 base, with 15 bases between them. CDR3 length equals 16 residues. CDR1 is SEHNR, CDR2 FQNEAQ, per germline (reference sequence). The CDR3, as DNA: TGTGCCAGCAGCTACCACAGGGGAGGTGGCACAGATACGCAGTATTTT. As protein: CASSYHRGGGTDTQYF.

This clonotype has a count of ten or more. The rearrangement uses TRBV2 and TRBJ1-2; D call uncertain. The germline V and J ends were trimmed by 6 bases and 0 bases, with 11 bases remaining between them. The CDR3 spans 14 residues. From germline, CDR1 is SNHLY and CDR2 FYNNEI. The chain's CDR3 is CASRAENANYGYTF. The CDR3 DNA is TGTGCCAGCAGGGCAGAGAACGCTAACTATGGCTACACCTTC.

This clonotype was seen repeatedly, ten times or more. The rearrangement uses TRBV6-2 or TRBV6-3 and TRBJ2-1, with 10 bases fitting TRBD2. V lost 5 bases, J lost 3 bases, and 4 bases stayed unmatched. This CDR3 is built from 15 residues. Per germline, CDR1 MNHEY and CDR2 SVGEGT. The CDR3 sequence is CASSQLAGVYNEQFF. CDR3 nucleotides: TGTGCCAGCAGTCAGCTAGCGGGGGTCTACAATGAGCAGTTCTTC.

This clonotype was seen at least ten times. This sequence joins TRBV12-3 or TRBV12-4 and TRBJ1-5; a weak D match, TRBD1 (5 bases). The CDR3 length is 14 residues. The V gene lost 3 bases and the J gene lost 1 base, with 7 bases spanning the gap. In DNA form, the CDR3 reads TGTGCCAGCAGTTTTGCAGGGAGCAATCAGCCCCAGCATTTT. Translated: CASSFAGSNQPQHF.

J is TRBJ1-2 and V is TRBV28, with D possibly being TRBD1 (5 bases). Deletions cut 5 bases from V and 4 bases from J, with 11 bases between. The CDR3 has 13 amino acids. Germline-derived CDR1 and CDR2 are MDHEN and SYDVKM. In DNA form, the CDR3 reads TGTGCCAGCAGTCCCGGGGCCCTCTATGGCTACACCTTC. This codes for CASSPGALYGYTF.

This clonotype was detected many times. The chain carries TRBV7-9 and TRBJ2-1; 8 nucleotides agree with TRBD1. The CDR3 is 16 residues long. The V gene's germline CDR1 is SEHNR and CDR2 FQNEAQ (reference sequence). V gave up 4 bases and J gave up 9 bases; unmatched junction bases: 14. CDR3: CASSSPGQAPGSEQFF. CDR3 nucleotide sequence: TGTGCCAGCAGCTCGCCGGGACAGGCGCCCGGTAGTGAGCAGTTCTTC.

This clonotype came up many times. The chain uses TRBV23-1 and TRBJ1-6; possibly TRBD1 for D (6 bases). TRBV23-1 carries the ORF label, with uncertain function. The CDR3 runs to 14 residues. V lost 8 bases, J lost 9 bases, and 17 bases lay in between. CDR3 in DNA: TGCGCCAGCCTCGCGGGGGCTAAGGGTTCACCCCTCCACTTT. This encodes CASLAGAKGSPLHF.

Turning to this clonotype: A much larger clone is a single base away; this may be a read error. The chain combines TRBV20-1 with TRBJ2-3; D not resolved. The CDR3 runs 12 residues. Germline V gene lookup returns CDR1 DFQATT and CDR2 SNEGSKA (reference sequence). Trimming took off 7 bases at V and 6 bases at J, with 14 bases between the two ends. The CDR3 spells CSVQMGRDTQYF. For the CDR3, the DNA is TGCAGTGTTCAGATGGGCAGGGATACGCAGTATTTT.

The genes are TRBV7-8 and TRBJ2-7, with 7 bases identical to TRBD2. J gave up 3 bases and V 4 bases, and 6 bases lay outside the gene matches. The germline V gene has CDR1 SGHVS and CDR2 FQNEAQ. The CDR3 is 14 residues long. The CDR3 here is CASSSRSGDYEQYF. For the CDR3, the DNA is TGTGCCAGCAGCTCCCGAAGCGGGGACTACGAGCAGTACTTC.

J is TRBJ1-1 and V is TRBV29-1, with D maybe TRBD1 (6 bases). Deletions cut 6 bases from V and 1 base from J, with 15 bases between. The CDR3 sequence is 14 residues long. Per germline, CDR1 SQVTM and CDR2 ANQGSEA. The DNA for the CDR3 is TGCAGCGTCTGCCGGGACACCTCGAACACTGAAGCTTTCTTT. Translated, it gives CSVCRDTSNTEAFF.

Many counts were recorded for this clonotype. The gene calls are TRBV2 and TRBJ2-1; D unclear. CDR3 size: 14 residues. V dropped 8 bases and J dropped 4 bases, with 15 bases sitting between them. Germline values: CDR1 SNHLY, CDR2 FYNNEI. The CDR3 protein is CASYRDLRYNEQFF. In DNA, the CDR3 is TGTGCCAGCTATAGAGACTTACGGTACAATGAGCAGTTCTTC.

At least ten counts were recorded for this clonotype. The chain combines TRBV2 with TRBJ2-7; 8 positions match TRBD1. V gave up 9 bases and J gave up 1 base; unmatched junction bases: 5. The CDR3 has 13 amino acids. The germline CDR1 and CDR2 sequences are SNHLY and FYNNEI. The CDR3 DNA is TGTGCCAGTGGTGGACAGGGATCCTACGAGCAGTACGTC. This translates into CASGGQGSYEQYV.

Ten or more counts support this clonotype. The genes are TRBV7-2 and TRBJ2-7, with 8 positions matching TRBD2. This CDR3 spans 17 amino acids. V was clipped by 5 bases and J by 0 bases; unmatched bases: 12. Per the germline V gene, CDR1 is SGHTA and CDR2 is FQGNSA. The DNA of the CDR3 is TGTGCCAGCAGCCCACGTCGGGGTAGCGGGGTCTCCTACGAGCAGTACTTC. Amino acid sequence: CASSPRRGSGVSYEQYF.